These 18 T cell receptor beta chains were all obtained from the same sample, sequenced in a study of shared clonotypes between healthy human individuals. The protocol was immunoSEQ multiplex PCR, while the TCRdb copy is restricted to in-frame clones and leaves out a portion. This sample has a few hundred thousand clones, with more than 95% found just once. Sequenced material: naive CD4+ T cells sorted from blood. As to subset: CD45RA+ positively selected. Source of these receptors: a woman under 40 in good health.

As DNA, the CDR3 is TGTGCCAGCAGCTTGGTAGGTGCGGCGGGAGGCTACAATGAGCAGTTCTTC. This translates into CASSLVGAAGGYNEQFF. This chain uses TRBV5-4 with TRBJ2-1; 8 positions agree with TRBD2. J lost 3 bases, V lost 0 bases, and 8 bases had no gene match. This CDR3 spans 17 amino acids. The germline gives CDR1 SGHNT, CDR2 YYREEE (reference sequence). Supplemented by reference TRBV5-4 and TRBJ2-1, the full variable domain reads ETGVTQSPTHLIKTRGQQVTLRCSSQSGHNTVSWYQQALGQGPQFIFQYYREEENGRGNFPPRFSGLQFPNYSSELNVNALELDDSALYLCASSLVGAAGGYNEQFFGPGTRLTVL.

This clone was counted a single time. V gene TRBV6-1 combines with J gene TRBJ2-4; TRBD2 matches 10 bases. The junction had 11 bases not matched to a gene; V was cut back by 8 bases and J by 7 bases. Germline CDR1 is MNHNS and CDR2 is SASEGT. CDR3 size: 15 residues. The CDR3 protein is CASGSGRALGNIQYF. The CDR3, as DNA: TGTGCCAGCGGAAGCGGGAGGGCCCTCGGGAACATTCAGTACTTC.

This clone was detected only a few times. The chain joins TRBV25-1 to TRBJ2-5; 11 bases agree with TRBD2. Germline CDR1 is MGHDK and CDR2 is SYGVNS. The CDR3 totals 16 residues. Trimming removed 4 bases from V and 5 bases from J; junction bases left unmatched: 9. The CDR3 sequence: CASSVTSGAMGETQYF. DNA for the CDR3: TGTGCCAGCAGTGTGACTAGCGGGGCAATGGGGGAGACCCAGTACTTC.

The V gene is TRBV5-1, the J gene TRBJ2-1, with 8 bases fitting TRBD1. This CDR3 region has 14 residues. The J segment lost 5 bases and the V segment lost 4 bases, leaving 5 bases of the junction unmatched. Looked up from germline, CDR1 is SGHRS and CDR2 is YFSETQ. CDR3 sequence reads: CASSPQGADNEQFF. The CDR3 DNA is TGCGCCAGCAGCCCCCAGGGGGCTGACAATGAGCAGTTCTTC.

This clone was detected only once. The gene calls are TRBV27 and TRBJ2-7; TRBD2 is a possible D gene (6 bases). The CDR3 is 14 residues long. Trimming pared 10 bases from V and 5 bases from J, leaving 21 bases between. CDR1 and CDR2 (germline): MNHEY, SMNVEV (reference sequence). The CDR3 loop reads CATGRPGWGDEQYF. The CDR3 DNA is TGTGCCACCGGTCGGCCAGGCTGGGGGGACGAGCAGTACTTC.

V and J are TRBV11-2 and TRBJ1-5; no reliable D call. The V gene's germline CDR1 is SGHAT and CDR2 FQNNGV. The V and J ends lost 8 bases and 6 bases respectively, with 11 bases between them. The CDR3 sequence is 12 residues long. The CDR3 DNA follows: TGTGCCAGCTCGGTCCGGGGTCAGCCCCAGCATTTT. Protein product: CASSVRGQPQHF. The full variable domain, its missing parts supplied by reference TRBV11-2 and TRBJ1-5, is EAGVAQSPRYKIIEKRQSVAFWCNPISGHATLYWYQQILGQGPKLLIQFQNNGVVDDSQLPKDRFSAERLKGVDSTLKIQPAKLEDSAVYLCASSVRGQPQHFGDGTRLSIL.

The V call is TRBV7-9, the J call TRBJ2-7; no reliable D call. The CDR3 loop spans 15 amino acids. Deletions cut 2 bases from V and 5 bases from J, with 16 bases between. Germline V gene sequence: CDR1 SEHNR, CDR2 FQNEAQ (reference sequence). The CDR3 loop reads CASSLQPLPNHEQYF. The CDR3 coding sequence is TGTGCCAGCAGCTTACAGCCACTACCGAACCACGAGCAGTACTTC.

Turning to this clone: The sample carries other DNA sequences with the same CDR3. The CDR3 DNA follows: TGTGCCAGCAGCTCTAATCCAGGCTTCTCTGGAAACACCATATATTTT. It encodes CASSSNPGFSGNTIYF. The chain combines TRBV7-9 with TRBJ1-3; no firm D call. Germline-derived CDR1 and CDR2 are SEHNR and FQNEAQ (reference sequence). The V and J ends lost 4 bases and 0 bases respectively, with 13 bases between them. The length of the CDR3 is 16 residues. The variable domain in full, with the rest retrieved from reference TRBV7-9 and TRBJ1-3, is DTGVSQNPRHKITKRGQNVTFRCDPISEHNRLYWYRQTLGQGPEFLTYFQNEAQLEKSRLLSDRFSAERPKGSFSTLEIQRTEQGDSAMYLCASSSNPGFSGNTIYFGEGSWLTVV.

The chain links TRBV15 to TRBJ2-1; 8 nucleotides line up with TRBD2. This CDR3 comprises 17 residues. Germline loops: CDR1 LNHNV, CDR2 YYDKDF (reference sequence). Unmatched junction bases numbered 16, after V lost 3 bases and J lost 9 bases. CDR3 loop: CATSRAMSLAGSFEQFF. DNA for the CDR3: TGTGCCACCAGCAGGGCCATGAGTTTAGCGGGAAGCTTTGAGCAGTTCTTC.

The gene calls are TRBV18 and TRBJ2-5, with D unresolved. V was cut by 3 bases and J by 3 bases, with 11 bases left in between. Germline V gene lookup returns CDR1 KGHSH and CDR2 LQKENI. This CDR3 spans 14 amino acids. This CDR3 is CASSPQLSKETQYF. The DNA of the CDR3 is TGTGCCAGCTCACCTCAACTCTCAAAAGAGACCCAGTACTTC.

V is TRBV19 and J is TRBJ1-2; 8 bases align to TRBD1. This CDR3 region has 14 residues. V lost 5 bases, J lost 3 bases, and 5 bases stayed unmatched. Germline lookup yields CDR1 LNHDA and CDR2 SQIVND (reference sequence). CDR3: CASSRAGGYYGYTF. The CDR3 DNA sequence: TGTGCCAGTAGTCGGGCAGGGGGCTACTATGGCTACACCTTC.

V gene TRBV5-1 combines with J gene TRBJ2-3; D unclear. V was trimmed by 0 bases and J by 6 bases, leaving 11 bases between them. Per the germline V gene, CDR1 is SGHRS and CDR2 is YFSETQ. The CDR3 is 14 residues long. CDR3 nucleotides: TGCGCCAGCAGCTTGGACACAATTGTGGATACGCAGTATTTT. Its translation is CASSLDTIVDTQYF.

Written as DNA, the CDR3 is TGCGCCAGCAGCCCGGCCGAGGGGGCCGGGTACAATGAGCAGTTCTTC. Protein: CASSPAEGAGYNEQFF. The chain uses TRBV5-1 and TRBJ2-1, with 7 bases fitting TRBD1. CDR1 SGHRS and CDR2 YFSETQ come from the germline V gene. The CDR3 runs 16 residues. With V trimmed by 4 bases and J by 4 bases, 11 bases remained unmatched.

The V call is TRBV19, the J call TRBJ1-3; maybe TRBD1 (5 bases). The CDR3 totals 14 residues. CDR1 and CDR2 from the germline V gene are LNHDA and SQIVND (reference sequence). V lost 4 bases and J 7 bases, leaving 14 bases between the germline ends. The CDR3 loop reads CASSTRDPRNTIYF. The DNA for the CDR3 is TGTGCCAGTAGTACCCGGGACCCGCGGAACACCATATATTTT.

The chain employs TRBV2 and TRBJ1-2; D is unresolved. Trimming took off 1 base at V and 14 bases at J, with 23 bases between the two ends. The CDR3 covers 15 residues. The germline V gene has CDR1 SNHLY and CDR2 FYNNEI. CDR3 sequence reads: CASSEVYLSDEPITF. For the CDR3, the DNA is TGTGCCAGCAGTGAAGTTTATTTGTCAGACGAGCCTATAACCTTC.

The chain employs TRBV15 and TRBJ2-1, with 9 positions matching TRBD1. Trimming at V came to 1 base and at J to 8 bases, leaving 15 bases not matched to a gene. The CDR3 covers 18 residues. In germline, CDR1 is LNHNV, CDR2 YYDKDF (reference sequence). CDR3 DNA: TGTGCCACCAGCAGAGTGGAGGACAGGGGAGGAGCCAGGGATGAGCAGTTCTTC. Protein product: CATSRVEDRGGARDEQFF.

The J gene is TRBJ2-2, the V gene TRBV19; perhaps D is TRBD1 or TRBD2 (5 bases each). V lost 8 bases and J lost 0, with 13 bases in between. Per germline, CDR1 LNHDA and CDR2 SQIVND (reference sequence). The length of the CDR3 is 15 residues. This CDR3 reads CASWGLAANTGELFF. The CDR3 nucleotides are TGTGCCAGTTGGGGGTTAGCAGCGAACACCGGGGAGCTGTTTTTT. Combining the CDR3 with reference TRBV19 and TRBJ2-2 gives the whole variable domain DGGITQSPKYLFRKEGQNVTLSCEQNLNHDAMYWYRQDPGQGLRLIYYSQIVNDFQKGDIAEGYSVSREKKESFPLTVTSAQKNPTAFYLCASWGLAANTGELFFGEGSRLTVL.

The rearrangement joins TRBV10-2 to TRBJ1-5; TRBD1 is a possible D gene (5 bases). Germline values: CDR1 WSHSY, CDR2 SAAADI. This CDR3 has 14 amino acids. V gave up 6 bases and J gave up 5 bases, with 14 bases separating them. The CDR3, as DNA: TGCGCCAGCAGACGGGGGAGTGCGGATCAGCCCCAGCATTTT. Translating gives CASRRGSADQPQHF.